Detailed here is one T cell receptor (beta chain). The antigen remains undetermined. Germline CDR1 is LGHNA and CDR2 is YSLEER. The germline V and J ends were trimmed by 1 base and 0 bases, with 13 bases remaining between them. The CDR3 contains 16 residues. Next came a second PCR, run for about 7 to 12 cycles, which used a sample-barcoded 5' primer along with a J-beta primer mix. TCRdb reanalysed the 5' RACE reads using MiXCR and keeps one entry per CDR3 protein. The sample comprises around 820,000 distinct CDR3 sequences, 25% of which are singletons, and roughly 3.8% rests with the top ten. The sample comes from a study of blood T cells in healthy people across ages. Study conclusions and caveats: Compared with aged donors, long-lived donors showed fewer expanded clones, suggesting selection.

These data also formed part of another study, on T cells of mothers and their children.

The gene calls are TRBV4-3 and TRBJ2-7; D is unresolved. This TCR derives from a boy younger than 18 in good health. Input material: blood. The CDR3 DNA sequence: TGCGCCAGCAGCCAAGTCTCAGGTTACGACTCCTACGAGCAGTACTTC. It translates to CASSQVSGYDSYEQYF.